The rows below give T cell receptor beta chains drawn from one sample of a study of cytomegalovirus exposure and HLA in healthy donors. Assay used: immunoSEQ multiplex PCR; TCRdb lists only in-frame clones, some missing. The data contain fewer than 150,000 clones, 70% to 85% of them singletons. Input material: PBMCs. Receptors originate from a woman aged 18-29 years in good health and CMV-seronegative. Each CDR3 is given with its conserved first and last residue. Fields, in order: J gene, D gene, clone size, V gene, CDR3 protein, CDR3 DNA. A D gene is named only where the DNA matches it firmly. The size of a clone is reported for some rows only, either as once, few or many, or as a class for expanded clones.

j_gene: TRBJ1-5
d_gene: NA
abundance: once
v_gene: TRBV6-6
CDR3aa: CASSPGGSNQPQHF
CDR3nt: TGTGCCAGCAGTCCGGGAGGGAGCAATCAGCCCCAGCATTTT

j_gene: TRBJ1-1
d_gene: NA
abundance: many
v_gene: TRBV4-1
CDR3aa: CASSRADEAFF
CDR3nt: TGCGCCAGCAGCCGGGCAGATGAAGCTTTCTTT

j_gene: TRBJ1-2
d_gene: NA
abundance: NA
v_gene: TRBV5-1
CDR3aa: CASGQGHGYTF
CDR3nt: TGCGCCAGCGGCCAGGGCCATGGCTACACCTTC

j_gene: TRBJ1-1
d_gene: NA
abundance: NA
v_gene: TRBV15
CDR3aa: CATSPLAFNTEAFF
CDR3nt: TGTGCCACCAGCCCCCTGGCCTTCAACACTGAAGCTTTCTTT

j_gene: TRBJ1-1
d_gene: TRBD1
abundance: NA
v_gene: TRBV6-5
CDR3aa: CASSYRTGMNTEAFF
CDR3nt: TGTGCCAGCAGTTACCGGACAGGTATGAACACTGAAGCTTTCTTT

j_gene: TRBJ2-7
d_gene: TRBD2
abundance: NA
v_gene: TRBV27
CDR3aa: CASSLSGLAGGNEQYF
CDR3nt: TGTGCCAGCAGTTTATCGGGACTAGCGGGAGGGAACGAGCAGTACTTC

j_gene: TRBJ2-7
d_gene: TRBD2
abundance: NA
v_gene: TRBV6-1
CDR3aa: CASKGLAGATYEQYF
CDR3nt: TGTGCCAGTAAGGGACTAGCGGGAGCAACCTACGAGCAGTACTTC

j_gene: TRBJ1-2
d_gene: NA
abundance: NA
v_gene: TRBV29-1
CDR3aa: CSVEDLQGNYGYTF
CDR3nt: TGCAGCGTTGAAGATTTGCAGGGTAACTATGGCTACACCTTC

j_gene: TRBJ1-1
d_gene: NA
abundance: few
v_gene: TRBV6-1
CDR3aa: CASSPRGLNTEAFF
CDR3nt: TGTGCCAGCAGCCCCAGGGGATTGAACACTGAAGCTTTCTTT

j_gene: TRBJ1-2
d_gene: TRBD1
abundance: NA
v_gene: TRBV6-4
CDR3aa: CASSDSTGGGYTF
CDR3nt: TGTGCCAGCAGTGACTCGACAGGGGGCGGCTACACCTTC

j_gene: TRBJ2-7
d_gene: TRBD2
abundance: NA
v_gene: TRBV25-1
CDR3aa: CASSEDARLAGGPEYF
CDR3nt: TGTGCCAGCAGTGAAGACGCCCGACTAGCGGGAGGACCTGAGTACTTC

j_gene: TRBJ2-7
d_gene: TRBD2
abundance: NA
v_gene: TRBV28
CDR3aa: CASSFGFAGLAGVLYEQYF
CDR3nt: TGTGCCAGCAGTTTTGGATTTGCCGGACTAGCGGGGGTCCTCTACGAGCAGTACTTC

j_gene: TRBJ1-6
d_gene: NA
abundance: few
v_gene: TRBV28
CDR3aa: CASSGDGSPLHF
CDR3nt: TGTGCCAGCAGCGGGGATGGCTCACCCCTCCACTTT

j_gene: TRBJ2-7
d_gene: TRBD2
abundance: NA
v_gene: TRBV7-9
CDR3aa: CASSLAGTSGNYEQYF
CDR3nt: TGTGCCAGCAGCTTAGCGGGGACTAGCGGGAACTACGAGCAGTACTTC

j_gene: TRBJ2-3
d_gene: NA
abundance: NA
v_gene: TRBV6-1
CDR3aa: CAAGGEAGSADTQYF
CDR3nt: TGTGCCGCGGGTGGGGAGGCGGGCAGTGCAGATACGCAGTATTTT

j_gene: TRBJ1-5
d_gene: NA
abundance: NA
v_gene: TRBV28
CDR3aa: CASSTEGRGMSNQPQHF
CDR3nt: TGTGCCAGCAGCACCGAGGGTCGGGGAATGAGCAATCAGCCCCAGCATTTT

j_gene: TRBJ1-4
d_gene: NA
abundance: NA
v_gene: TRBV2
CDR3aa: CASRFIDEKLFF
CDR3nt: TGTGCCAGCAGATTTATAGATGAAAAACTGTTTTTT

j_gene: TRBJ1-4
d_gene: NA
abundance: NA
v_gene: TRBV7-8
CDR3aa: CASSSTVTNEKLFF
CDR3nt: TGTGCCAGCAGCTCGACAGTGACGAATGAAAAACTGTTTTTT

j_gene: TRBJ1-2
d_gene: NA
abundance: NA
v_gene: TRBV7-2
CDR3aa: CASSSQPSPLANYGYTF
CDR3nt: TGTGCCAGCAGCTCCCAACCAAGCCCCCTGGCTAACTATGGCTACACCTTC

j_gene: TRBJ2-1
d_gene: TRBD1
abundance: few
v_gene: TRBV18
CDR3aa: CASSLVQGANEQFF
CDR3nt: TGTGCCAGCTCACTCGTACAGGGGGCCAATGAGCAGTTCTTC

j_gene: TRBJ2-1
d_gene: NA
abundance: once
v_gene: TRBV7-8
CDR3aa: CASSLVDGGSYNEQFF
CDR3nt: TGTGCCAGCAGCTTAGTTGACGGAGGGTCCTACAATGAGCAGTTCTTC

j_gene: TRBJ1-2
d_gene: TRBD1
abundance: NA
v_gene: TRBV28
CDR3aa: CASTQHPRSQGDTF
CDR3nt: TGTGCCAGCACCCAACACCCCCGTTCCCAGGGGGACACCTTC

j_gene: TRBJ2-7
d_gene: NA
abundance: NA
v_gene: TRBV10-3
CDR3aa: CATIGQPSRSGVPVYEQYF
CDR3nt: TGTGCCACCATCGGCCAGCCCTCTCGGTCGGGAGTCCCCGTTTACGAGCAGTACTTC

j_gene: TRBJ1-1
d_gene: NA
abundance: few
v_gene: TRBV5-4
CDR3aa: CASSLRGTEAFF
CDR3nt: TGTGCCAGCAGCTTACGGGGGACTGAAGCTTTCTTT